This T cell receptor beta chain derives from a study of blood T cell repertoires in COVID-19. Study information: T cells, B-cell-depleted T cells, or PBMCs supplied cDNA or gDNA.

Ten or more counts support this clone. Germline V gives CDR1 SGHKS, CDR2 YYEKEE (reference sequence). The V gene end was trimmed by 4 bases and the J gene end by 0 bases; junction bases not matched to a gene: 7. There are 17 residues in the CDR3. As processed by the authors: Estimation of nucleated cell counts relied on the amplification of reference gene primers. Here immunoSEQ multiplex PCR was the method, and the copy in TCRdb shows in-frame clones only, minus some. V and J calls and clone size are given by that table; D and trimming were obtained from the DNA. The sample contains about 120,000 clones, around 64% of which appear only once.

The origin of this receptor is a human donor with acute or convalescent COVID-19. The donor label of this sample is uncertain. The sequencing sample was made of peripheral blood. This chain uses TRBV5-5 with TRBJ1-6; 7 bases line up with TRBD1. CDR3 bases: TGTGCCAGCAGCCCCCAACAGGGGAGCTCCTATAATTCACCCCTCCACTTT. Protein: CASSPQQGSSYNSPLHF.